This T cell receptor (beta chain) was identified in a study of blood T cell repertoires in COVID-19. The study drew participants aged roughly 18 to 89 years from some 23 US areas. The V gene lost 0 bases and the J gene lost 4 bases, with 14 bases spanning the gap. Germline loops: CDR1 SGDLS, CDR2 YYNGEE. The CDR3 contains 15 residues. The table came from immunoSEQ multiplex PCR; TCRdb's copy has only in-frame clones and leaves some out. The data show about 400,000 clones, roughly 88% seen once. V usage is TRBV9 and J usage is TRBJ2-7; D remains ambiguous. Sequenced material: PBMCs or T cells enriched from blood (not recorded which). The clonotype comes from a woman in her forties with acute COVID-19. The CDR3 sequence: CASSVEAGAGYEQYF. CDR3 nucleotides: TGTGCCAGCAGCGTAGAGGCCGGCGCCGGGTACGAGCAGTACTTC. The whole variable domain, remainder taken from reference TRBV9 and TRBJ2-7, is DSGVTQTPKHLITATGQRVTLRCSPRSGDLSVYWYQQSLDQGLQFLIQYYNGEERAKGNILERFSAQQFPDLHSELNLSSLELGDSALYFCASSVEAGAGYEQYFGPGTRLTVT.